These 9 T cell receptor beta chains share one sample of origin, sequenced in a study of CD8 T cells in ankylosing spondylitis. General study points: Roughly 8 highly homologous variants formed a TCR beta motif that appeared characteristic of ankylosing spondylitis blood.

For these receptors, no antigen is known. MiXCR was run by TCRdb on the 5' RACE reads, yielding one entry per CDR3 protein. The sample records 650,000 to 800,000 distinct CDR3 sequences, over 15% being singletons. Input material: blood, either unsorted or a sorted T cell fraction (not recorded which). These receptors originate from a male donor with ankylosing spondylitis.

The chain is built from TRBV6-5 and TRBJ1-5; D gene uncertain. From germline, CDR1 is MNHEY and CDR2 SVGAGI. Trimming shortened V by 0 bases and J by 4 bases, and 10 bases separated the two germline ends. The CDR3 covers 15 residues. Here the CDR3 reads CASSYSRQSNQPQHF. CDR3 coding DNA: TGTGCCAGCAGTTACTCGAGGCAGAGTAATCAGCCCCAGCATTTT.

This sequence joins TRBV9 and TRBJ2-1, with D perhaps matching TRBD1 or TRBD2 (6 bases each). CDR1 is SGDLS and CDR2 is YYNGEE in the germline V gene. Trimming took off 3 bases at V and 7 bases at J, with 17 bases between the two ends. This CDR3 has 15 residues. The CDR3 sequence is CASSATTEGGNEQFF. In nucleotides, the CDR3 is TGTGCCAGCAGCGCCACGACAGAAGGGGGGAATGAGCAGTTCTTC.

This clonotype was detected only a few times. The V call is TRBV27, the J call TRBJ2-7; D is possibly TRBD2 (6 bases). The CDR3 contains 14 residues. With 4 bases removed from V and 3 bases from J, the gap between germline ends came to 13 bases. Germline CDR1 MNHEY, CDR2 SMNVEV (reference sequence). CDR3: CASSSYQGGYEQYF. The DNA of the CDR3 is TGTGCCAGCAGTTCCTACCAGGGAGGCTACGAGCAGTACTTC.

This clonotype turned up a few times. The chain carries TRBV7-8 and TRBJ2-1; no definite D call. The germline gives CDR1 SGHVS, CDR2 FQNEAQ. V was shortened by 4 bases and J by 1 base, with 14 bases between the two germline ends. The CDR3 is 16 residues long. The CDR3 DNA follows: TGTGCCAGCAGCTACCGGTCGACGGGTTCCTACAATGAGCAGTTCTTC. Protein product: CASSYRSTGSYNEQFF.

The rearrangement uses TRBV28 and TRBJ1-4; weak D call: TRBD1 (6 bases). Trimming stripped 4 bases from V and 0 bases from J, with 15 bases between. The CDR3 loop spans 17 amino acids. Germline V gives CDR1 MDHEN, CDR2 SYDVKM. The CDR3 loop is CASSSGQTRATNEKLFF. CDR3 coding DNA: TGTGCCAGCAGTTCCGGACAGACTAGAGCAACTAATGAAAAACTGTTTTTT.

This sequence joins TRBV20-1 and TRBJ1-1; D possibly corresponds to TRBD1 (5 bases). Germline V gene data show CDR1 as DFQATT and CDR2 as SNEGSKA (reference sequence). CDR3 length: 11 residues. The V end lost 5 bases, the J end lost 7 bases, and 11 bases lay between the germline ends. This chain's CDR3 is CSAAVGGEAFF. CDR3 nucleotides: TGCAGTGCTGCGGTGGGGGGTGAAGCTTTCTTT.

This clonotype was recorded many times. The chain employs TRBV4-1 and TRBJ1-6; D is perhaps TRBD1 (5 bases). This CDR3 region has 16 residues. The V gene's germline CDR1 is MGHRA and CDR2 YSYEKL. V lost 4 bases and J 3 bases, leaving 13 bases between the germline ends. CDR3 residues: CASSPHAGIYNSPLHF. CDR3 in DNA: TGCGCCAGCAGCCCACACGCAGGGATCTATAATTCACCCCTCCACTTT.

This clonotype turned up a few times. This chain uses TRBV14 with TRBJ1-2; 9 bases match TRBD1. The CDR3 totals 16 residues. Looked up from germline, CDR1 is SGHDN and CDR2 is FVKESK. V was pared by 5 bases and J by 5 bases, with 12 bases of the junction left unmatched. The CDR3 loop is CASSGWRTGEDYGYTF. CDR3 DNA: TGTGCCAGCAGCGGTTGGCGGACAGGGGAGGATTATGGCTACACCTTC.

The rearrangement links TRBV3-1 to TRBJ2-1; D is uncertain. V gave up 1 base and J gave up 9 bases, with 7 bases separating them. The CDR3 is made up of 12 amino acids. CDR1 and CDR2 from the germline V gene are LGHDT and YNNKEL (reference sequence). In nucleotides, the CDR3 is TGTGCCAGCAGCCAAGTGGTAACTGAGCAGTTCTTC. This encodes CASSQVVTEQFF.